This TCR beta chain emerged from a study of blood T cell repertoires in COVID-19. The CDR3 is made up of 14 amino acids. V gave up 3 bases and J gave up 9 bases; unmatched junction bases: 5. The V gene's germline CDR1 is WSHSY and CDR2 SAAADI. TCRdb keeps only in-frame clones here, not all; method: immunoSEQ multiplex PCR. Among a few hundred thousand clones listed, roughly 80% were seen once. The sample taken for sequencing was peripheral blood. The clonotype originates from a woman in her late teens or twenties with acute or convalescent COVID-19. The chain carries TRBV10-2 and TRBJ2-4; 10 bases map to TRBD2. The CDR3 region is CASSDSGRGTIQYF. The CDR3 DNA follows: TGCGCCAGCAGTGACAGCGGGAGGGGGACCATTCAGTACTTC.